This T cell receptor (beta chain) was documented in a study of T cell responses to AZD1222 COVID-19 vaccine. Study conclusions and caveats: Donors were mostly white British, more females; clonal diversity possibly underestimated. Increases in Spike-specific TCR breadth and depth were seen after two AZD1222 doses. Repertoire sampling happened only post peak T cell response.

A note on this clone: Its antigen is undetermined.

This CDR3 region has 13 residues. Trimming took 0 bases from V and 2 from J, leaving 4 bases between them. Some clones are missing from TCRdb's copy, which holds only in-frame ones; the method was immunoSEQ multiplex PCR. The data show 150,000 or so clones, around 94% seen once. This specimen consisted of peripheral blood, obtained on day 0 of AZD1222 vaccination. J is TRBJ1-2 and V is TRBV23-1; D is unclear. TRBV23-1 is filed as an ORF, its function uncertain. This clonotype originated in an adult in good health. This CDR3 reads CASSQSGNYGYTF. CDR3 bases: TGCGCCAGCAGTCAATCCGGGAACTATGGCTACACCTTC.